Each of the 26 T cell receptor beta chains below was sequenced from the same sample in a study of cytomegalovirus exposure and HLA in healthy donors. A multiplex PCR was run with 60 Vbeta primers and 13 Jbeta primers. The table came from immunoSEQ multiplex PCR; TCRdb's copy has only in-frame clones and leaves some out. The repertoire includes some 80,000 clones, 78% of them detected once, and roughly 1.5% sits in the top ten. The specimen sequenced was PBMCs. The receptor source for this set is a man in his forties or fifties in good health and CMV-seronegative.

The V call is TRBV13, the J call TRBJ2-5, with 13 nucleotides matching TRBD2. Trimming removed 5 bases from V and 4 bases from J; junction bases left unmatched: 7. There are 16 residues in the CDR3. Germline loops: CDR1 PRHDT, CDR2 FYEKMQ (reference sequence). The CDR3 bases are TGTGCCAGCAGCATCGGGACTAGCGGGATAGGAGAGACCCAGTACTTC. Translated, it gives CASSIGTSGIGETQYF.

This clone turned up a few times. The chain uses TRBV7-2 and TRBJ2-7; 7 bases map to TRBD1. This CDR3 is built from 14 residues. V lost 4 bases to trimming and J lost 0 bases; unmatched junction nucleotides: 3. CDR1 SGHTA and CDR2 FQGNSA come from the germline V gene. The CDR3 here is CASSSTGTSYEQYF. The CDR3 DNA sequence: TGTGCCAGCAGCTCGACAGGGACCTCCTACGAGCAGTACTTC.

This CDR3 is CASSLGTSADTQYF. DNA of the CDR3: TGCGCCAGCAGCTTGGGGACTAGCGCAGATACGCAGTATTTT. V is TRBV5-1 and J is TRBJ2-3; 9 positions agree with TRBD2. The J segment lost 4 bases and the V segment lost 0 bases, leaving 0 bases of the junction unmatched. The length of the CDR3 is 14 residues. Germline CDR1 SGHRS, CDR2 YFSETQ. The complete variable domain, with remaining parts taken from reference TRBV5-1 and TRBJ2-3, reads KAGVTQTPRYLIKTRGQQVTLSCSPISGHRSVSWYQQTPGQGLQFLFEYFSETQRNKGNFPGRFSGRQFSNSRSEMNVSTLELGDSALYLCASSLGTSADTQYFGPGTRLTVL.

J is TRBJ2-1 and V is TRBV5-4; 7 bases are shared with TRBD1. V was clipped by 1 base and J by 8 bases; unmatched bases: 6. The CDR3 sequence is 14 residues long. Germline V gene sequence: CDR1 SGHNT, CDR2 YYREEE (reference sequence). CDR3 residues: CASSLRQGDHEQFF. CDR3 nucleotide sequence: TGTGCCAGCAGCTTGAGGCAGGGGGATCATGAGCAGTTCTTC.

V is TRBV11-1 and J is TRBJ2-2; no definite D call. V gave up 7 bases and J gave up 5 bases, with 8 bases separating them. Germline V lookup: CDR1 SGHAT, CDR2 FQDESV (reference sequence). The CDR3 runs to 12 residues. CDR3 nucleotides: TGTGCCAGCAACCCAGGAACCGGGGAGCTGTTTTTT. Translating gives CASNPGTGELFF.

This sequence joins TRBV6-5 and TRBJ2-7; tentatively, D is TRBD1 (6 bases). The CDR3 is 13 residues long. V was shortened by 5 bases and J by 6 bases, with 14 bases between the two germline ends. Per the germline V gene, CDR1 is MNHEY and CDR2 is SVGAGI. DNA of the CDR3: TGTGCCAGCAGTCCACCCCGGACAGTCGAGCAGTACTTC. This encodes CASSPPRTVEQYF.

V and J are TRBV28 and TRBJ1-1; D is undetermined. The CDR3 totals 13 residues. CDR1 is MDHEN, CDR2 SYDVKM, per germline. The ends were cut back, 8 bases at V and 11 bases at J, with 21 bases in the middle. CDR3 loop: CASQGSRATEAFF. The CDR3, as DNA: TGTGCCAGCCAAGGGTCGAGGGCGACCGAGGCTTTCTTT.

The chain carries TRBV6-1 and TRBJ1-2; 8 nucleotides align to TRBD1. The CDR3 runs 13 residues. CDR1 is MNHNS and CDR2 is SASEGT in the germline V gene. With 2 bases clipped from V and 8 bases from J, the junction kept 4 bases outside the gene matches. Written as DNA, the CDR3 is TGTGCCAGCAGTGAATTCACAGGGGGAGGCTACACCTTC. It codes for CASSEFTGGGYTF.

The chain combines TRBV7-2 with TRBJ2-7; 9 bases are a match to TRBD1. CDR3 length: 14 amino acids. Germline trimming cut 1 base from V and 2 bases from J; bases unmatched to any gene: 0. CDR1 is SGHTA, CDR2 FQGNSA, per germline. DNA for the CDR3: TGTGCCAGCAGCTTAGACAGGGGGCCCTACGAGCAGTACTTC. Encoded protein: CASSLDRGPYEQYF.

The J gene is TRBJ1-5, the V gene TRBV28; perhaps TRBD1 as D (6 bases). This CDR3 is built from 15 residues. Germline loops: CDR1 MDHEN, CDR2 SYDVKM. The ends were cut back, 2 bases at V and 1 base at J, with 9 bases in the middle. In DNA, the CDR3 is TGTGCCAGCAGTTTACTGGACAGAAGCAATCAGCCCCAGCATTTT. This translates into CASSLLDRSNQPQHF.

This chain joins TRBV27 and TRBJ2-7, with 7 positions matching TRBD1. V was clipped by 0 bases and J by 6 bases; unmatched bases: 11. Germline V CDR1 and CDR2: MNHEY, SMNVEV (reference sequence). This CDR3 is 16 amino acids long. CDR3 bases: TGTGCCAGCAGTTTATCGAGTCCAGGGGGTAAAACCGAGCAGTACTTC. As protein: CASSLSSPGGKTEQYF.

The CDR3 DNA follows: TGTGCCACCGGACAGTTCAATCAGCCCCAGCATTTT. This encodes CATGQFNQPQHF. This rearrangement joins TRBV19 to TRBJ1-5; a possible D gene is TRBD1 (6 bases). V was shortened by 10 bases and J by 3 bases, with 10 bases between the two germline ends. This CDR3 region has 12 residues. Germline-derived CDR1 and CDR2 are LNHDA and SQIVND (reference sequence).

This clone has more than one count but fewer than ten. The chain combines TRBV19 with TRBJ1-5, with D maybe TRBD1 (5 bases). The CDR3 extends over 16 amino acids. Trimming left V 3 bases short and J 5 bases short, with 17 bases between. CDR1 LNHDA and CDR2 SQIVND come from the germline V gene (reference sequence). The CDR3 spells CASSMLGHVEYQPQHF. DNA of the CDR3: TGTGCCAGTAGTATGTTGGGGCACGTCGAGTATCAGCCCCAGCATTTT. The whole variable domain, filled in from reference TRBV19 and TRBJ1-5, reads DGGITQSPKYLFRKEGQNVTLSCEQNLNHDAMYWYRQDPGQGLRLIYYSQIVNDFQKGDIAEGYSVSREKKESFPLTVTSAQKNPTAFYLCASSMLGHVEYQPQHFGDGTRLSIL.

The DNA for the CDR3 is TGTGCCAGCAGTTATCGCAGCTACAATGAGCAGTTCTTC. As protein: CASSYRSYNEQFF. This rearrangement joins TRBV6-5 to TRBJ2-1; unclear D gene. Trimming left V 3 bases short and J 3 bases short, with 6 bases between. This CDR3 is built from 13 residues. Germline CDR1 MNHEY, CDR2 SVGAGI.

The chain uses TRBV5-4 and TRBJ2-5; 7 nucleotides line up with TRBD1. The CDR3 covers 13 residues. V was pared by 4 bases and J by 1 base, with 1 base of the junction left unmatched. Germline V lookup: CDR1 SGHNT, CDR2 YYREEE (reference sequence). Written as DNA, the CDR3 is TGTGCCAGCAGCCGGGACAGCCAAGAGACCCAGTACTTC. Its protein is CASSRDSQETQYF. The complete variable domain, with remaining parts taken from reference TRBV5-4 and TRBJ2-5, reads ETGVTQSPTHLIKTRGQQVTLRCSSQSGHNTVSWYQQALGQGPQFIFQYYREEENGRGNFPPRFSGLQFPNYSSELNVNALELDDSALYLCASSRDSQETQYFGPGTRLLVL.

The J gene is TRBJ2-6, the V gene TRBV28; 8 bases map to TRBD2. The J segment lost 0 bases and the V segment lost 5 bases, leaving 12 bases of the junction unmatched. This CDR3 has 19 amino acids. The germline V gene encodes CDR1 MDHEN and CDR2 SYDVKM. CDR3 in DNA: TGTGCCAGCAGTCCCCGAAAGGCGGGAGGTCTCTCTGGGGCCAACGTCCTGACTTTC. Translating it yields CASSPRKAGGLSGANVLTF. Full variable domain (missing parts from reference TRBV28 and TRBJ2-6): DVKVTQSSRYLVKRTGEKVFLECVQDMDHENMFWYRQDPGLGLRLIYFSYDVKMKEKGDIPEGYSVSREKKERFSLILESASTNQTSMYLCASSPRKAGGLSGANVLTFGAGSRLTVL.

The chain has TRBV28 and TRBJ2-7; TRBD1 matches at 10 bases. The CDR3 runs to 15 residues. The V and J ends lost 6 bases and 6 bases, in that order; junction bases with no gene match: 11. From germline, CDR1 is MDHEN and CDR2 SYDVKM. The CDR3 loop reads CASRKGGTGESEQYF. The CDR3 nucleotides read TGTGCCAGCAGGAAGGGGGGGACAGGGGAATCCGAGCAGTACTTC.

This clone was counted between two and nine times. The chain carries TRBV29-1 and TRBJ1-3; a weak D match, TRBD1 (6 bases). CDR1 and CDR2 from the germline V gene are SQVTM and ANQGSEA. The CDR3 is made up of 14 amino acids. With 6 bases removed from V and 0 bases from J, the gap between germline ends came to 12 bases. The CDR3 is CSVETGSSGNTIYF. In nucleotides, the CDR3 is TGCAGCGTCGAAACAGGGAGCTCTGGAAACACCATATATTTT.

The rearrangement links TRBV11-2 to TRBJ2-5; TRBD2 might be the D (6 bases). V dropped 5 bases and J dropped 5 bases, with 12 bases sitting between them. This CDR3 contains 13 residues. The germline V gene has CDR1 SGHAT and CDR2 FQNNGV. CDR3 region: CASSPERVETQYF. Written as DNA, the CDR3 is TGTGCCAGCAGCCCGGAGCGGGTTGAGACCCAGTACTTC.

This chain uses TRBV7-6 with TRBJ1-6, with TRBD1 identical over 9 bases. The CDR3 loop spans 15 amino acids. Losses at the gene ends were 1 base for V and 10 bases for J; bases not matched to a gene: 5. Per the germline V gene, CDR1 is SGHVS and CDR2 is FNYEAQ. The CDR3 nucleotides read TGTGCCAGCAGCTTAGGGACAGGGGTACAGTCACCCCTCCACTTT. Its protein product is CASSLGTGVQSPLHF.

The chain recombines TRBV9 with TRBJ2-7, with a tentative D call TRBD1 (5 bases). Germline assignment: CDR1 SGDLS and CDR2 YYNGEE. CDR3 length: 15 amino acids. Trimming left V 0 bases short and J 1 base short, with 11 bases between. The CDR3 DNA is TGTGCCAGCAGCGTAGGGCAGGGTCAGTCCTACGAGCAGTACTTC. This gives the protein CASSVGQGQSYEQYF.

The CDR3 DNA reads TGTGCCAGTAGTATAGGAAACCGAGGGGGAAATAATGGCTACACCTTC. Its protein product is CASSIGNRGGNNGYTF. The chain has TRBV19 and TRBJ1-2; TRBD1 might be the D (6 bases). The CDR3 has 16 residues. The germline V gene has CDR1 LNHDA and CDR2 SQIVND (reference sequence). With 1 base removed from V and 6 bases from J, the gap between germline ends came to 18 bases.

The rearrangement links TRBV19 to TRBJ2-1, with a weak D call TRBD2 (6 bases). CDR3 length: 13 residues. V lost 5 bases and J lost 7, with 12 bases in between. The V gene's germline CDR1 is LNHDA and CDR2 SQIVND (reference sequence). The CDR3 loop reads CASSPMEGNEQFF. CDR3 DNA: TGTGCCAGTAGTCCGATGGAGGGGAATGAGCAGTTCTTC.

The genes are TRBV5-1 and TRBJ1-4; 9 bases fit TRBD1. The V and J ends lost 4 bases and 5 bases, in that order; junction bases with no gene match: 3. Per the germline V gene, CDR1 is SGHRS and CDR2 is YFSETQ. This CDR3 has 14 residues. CDR3 sequence: CASSGQGLNEKLFF. The CDR3 bases are TGCGCCAGCAGCGGACAGGGGCTAAATGAAAAACTGTTTTTT.

This clone was seen more than once but under ten times. This chain links TRBV2 with TRBJ2-3, with D uncertain. V lost 3 bases and J lost 2, with 9 bases in between. CDR3 length equals 14 residues. Germline lookup yields CDR1 SNHLY and CDR2 FYNNEI. The CDR3 here is CASSDGLITDTQYF. The CDR3 DNA follows: TGTGCCAGCAGTGATGGGCTTATCACAGATACGCAGTATTTT. The entire variable domain, with the rest obtained from reference TRBV2 and TRBJ2-3, is as follows: EPEVTQTPSHQVTQMGQEVILRCVPISNHLYFYWYRQILGQKVEFLVSFYNNEISEKSEIFDDQFSVERPDGSNFTLKIRSTKLEDSAMYFCASSDGLITDTQYFGPGTRLTVL.

Note on this clone: The sample carries other DNA sequences with the same CDR3. The chain joins TRBV15 to TRBJ2-7; 7 nucleotides line up with TRBD1. With V trimmed by 3 bases and J by 0 bases, 5 bases remained unmatched. Germline CDR1 reads LNHNV; CDR2 reads YYDKDF (reference sequence). The CDR3 has 15 residues. The CDR3 DNA reads as TGTGCCACCAGCAGTTTCGGGACAGCCTCCTACGAGCAGTACTTC. This encodes CATSSFGTASYEQYF. Full variable domain (missing parts from reference TRBV15 and TRBJ2-7): DAMVIQNPRYQVTQFGKPVTLSCSQTLNHNVMYWYQQKSSQAPKLLFHYYDKDFNNEADTPDNFQSRRPNTSFCFLDIRSPGLGDTAMYLCATSSFGTASYEQYFGPGTRLTVT.